Given below is one T cell receptor (beta chain) in context. This clonotype has a count of ten or more. It has no known antigen specificity. The sample holds no much larger clone one base away, and base qualities are not on file. Taken with the paper, the label for time point translates to: technical triplicate 1. For the unsorted PBMC libraries, 2 million PBMCs were stored in RNAlater at -80 degrees C until RNA extraction and were used to generate the libraries. Peripheral blood underwent Ficoll-Hypaque density gradient centrifugation to isolate PBMCs, which were then cryopreserved in liquid nitrogen. The data belong to a study of neurological immune-mediated disorders (dated by TCRdb to between 2018 and 2020). Some background on the complete study: The study compared peripheral blood TCR-beta repertoires of HTLV-I-associated myelopathy (HAM/TSP) patients, multiple sclerosis patients and healthy controls using UMI-based sequencing. The approximately 100 TCR-beta libraries included longitudinal samples, technical triplicates and paired sorted CD4+ and CD8+ T-cell subsets alongside PBMC samples. Technical triplicate libraries were sequenced so that the variability in frequency of each individual clone could be precisely calculated. Of the roughly 68 subjects in the cohort, about 14 were HAM/TSP patients, about 34 were multiple sclerosis patients, and 20 were healthy controls. The research as a whole found: Expanded clones from different subjects shared no identical CDR3 amino acid sequences, which suggests that TCR-beta repertoires were private in all groups. TCR clonal expansion was highest in HAM/TSP patients and lowest in MS patients, with MS patients falling below even healthy controls.

Measured from the cysteine to the phenylalanine, the CDR3 is 13 residues long. Only CDR3 DNA is held: 39 bases, read in frame from base 1. For CDR1 and CDR2, the germline V gene lists ENHRY and SYGVKD. A distance of 7 bases separates the germline ends of V and J, which lose 3 bases and 4 bases respectively. To synthesize cDNA, template-switch 5'RACE was performed with a primer carrying a 10-nucleotide random unique molecular identifier so that each TCR transcript was tagged. Every sequencing run yielded over 180 million TCR-beta sequences covering 15-18 subjects. The RNeasy kit was used for extraction of total RNA. The KAPA Real-time Library Amplification kit was used to amplify TCR-beta VDJ regions with primers targeting the TCR constant region and the 5'RACE anchor. Sample indexes and Illumina adaptors were added in a first PCR, after which library yield was increased in a second PCR. After purification with Ampure beads, the TCR product of roughly 650 bp was size-selected on a 2% E-gel SizeSelection system. Before pooling, library quality was checked on a Bioanalyzer, concentration was measured with Qubit, and libraries were quantified with the Kapa Library Quantification kit. Paired-end 2 x 150 bp sequencing of the libraries was performed on an Illumina HiSeq 2500. To increase sequence diversity, roughly 23-30% phiX was spiked into each library pool. Processing in the source paper ran as follows. Quality-filtered reads were processed with the UMI-based MiGEC pipeline, and over 75% of raw TCR sequences were removed by the MiGEC pipeline during error correction. VDJ genes were aligned to IMGT germline references, and each clonotype was defined by a unique CDR3 amino acid sequence together with V-J genes. VDJtools evaluated clonal expansion, Shannon diversity and CDR3 relatedness (CalcPairwiseDistances, ClusterSamples); CLCbio workbench built phylogenetic trees. Expanded clones were defined as having at least 8 unique UMIs, based on coefficient-of-variation modelling across technical triplicates. The public reads were reanalyzed by TCRdb: fastp trimming at Q25, MiXCR alignment, in-frame beta chains only. Entries are consolidated by CDR3 protein sequence, retaining the most common genes and DNA. These V and J calls rely on TCRdb rather than the paper's analysis. Recorded for this sample are some 38,000 distinct CDR3 sequences; over 8.5% of them occurred a single time. In total, the top ten clones hold around 3.9% of the sample.

This receptor was taken from a man between 60 and 75 years old with HTLV-1-associated myelopathy (HAM/TSP). Material for sequencing was PBMCs. This chain is built from TRBV10-3 and TRBJ2-1, with the D gene not clear enough to name. The DNA sequence follows: TGTGCCATCAGTGAATCCCAATACAATGAGCAGTTCTTC. Its product reads: CAISESQYNEQFF.